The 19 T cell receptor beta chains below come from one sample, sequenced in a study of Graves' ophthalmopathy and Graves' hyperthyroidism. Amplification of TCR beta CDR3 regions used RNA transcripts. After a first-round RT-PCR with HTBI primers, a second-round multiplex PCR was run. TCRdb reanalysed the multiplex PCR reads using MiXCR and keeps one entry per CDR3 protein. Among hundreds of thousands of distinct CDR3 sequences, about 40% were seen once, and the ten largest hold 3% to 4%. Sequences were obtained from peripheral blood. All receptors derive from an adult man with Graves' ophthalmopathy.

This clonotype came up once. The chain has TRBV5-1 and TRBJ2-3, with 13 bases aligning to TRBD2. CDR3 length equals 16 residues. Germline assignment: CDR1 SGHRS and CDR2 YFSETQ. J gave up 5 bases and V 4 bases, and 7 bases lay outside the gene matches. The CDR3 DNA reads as TGCGCCAGCAGCAGTGGACTAGCGGGAGCCGTAGATACGCAGTATTTT. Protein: CASSSGLAGAVDTQYF.

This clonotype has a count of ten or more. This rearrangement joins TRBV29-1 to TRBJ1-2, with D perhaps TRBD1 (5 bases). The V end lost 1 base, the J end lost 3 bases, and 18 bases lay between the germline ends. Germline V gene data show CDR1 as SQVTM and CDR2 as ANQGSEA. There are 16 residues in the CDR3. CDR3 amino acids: CSVEGGGGAGYYGYTF. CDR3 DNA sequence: TGCAGCGTTGAAGGGGGCGGAGGGGCCGGTTACTATGGCTACACCTTC.

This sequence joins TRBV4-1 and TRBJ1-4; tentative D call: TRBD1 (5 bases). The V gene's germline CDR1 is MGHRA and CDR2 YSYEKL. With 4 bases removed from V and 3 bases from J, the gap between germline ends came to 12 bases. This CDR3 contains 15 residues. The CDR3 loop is CASSRFRGANEKLFF. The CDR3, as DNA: TGCGCCAGCAGCCGTTTCCGAGGGGCTAATGAAAAACTGTTTTTT.

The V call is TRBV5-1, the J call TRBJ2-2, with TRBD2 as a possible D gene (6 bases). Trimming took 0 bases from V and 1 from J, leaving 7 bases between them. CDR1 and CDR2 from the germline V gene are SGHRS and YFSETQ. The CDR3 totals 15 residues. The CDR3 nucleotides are TGCGCCAGCAGCTTGGTAGCGGTGAACACCGGGGAGCTGTTTTTT. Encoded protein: CASSLVAVNTGELFF.

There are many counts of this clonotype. CDR3 region: CSANGADRASEQYF. The CDR3, as DNA: TGCAGTGCTAATGGGGCCGACAGGGCGAGCGAGCAGTACTTC. V gene TRBV20-1 combines with J gene TRBJ2-7, with 7 bases lining up with TRBD1. Per germline, CDR1 DFQATT and CDR2 SNEGSKA (reference sequence). CDR3 length: 14 residues. With V trimmed by 4 bases and J by 6 bases, 12 bases remained unmatched.

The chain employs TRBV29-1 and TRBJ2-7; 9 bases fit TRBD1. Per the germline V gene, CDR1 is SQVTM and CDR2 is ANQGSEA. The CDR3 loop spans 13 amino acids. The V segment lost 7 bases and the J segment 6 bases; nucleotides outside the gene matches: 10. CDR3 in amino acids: CSAQGARGREQYF. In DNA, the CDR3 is TGCAGCGCACAGGGGGCTAGAGGTCGCGAGCAGTACTTC.

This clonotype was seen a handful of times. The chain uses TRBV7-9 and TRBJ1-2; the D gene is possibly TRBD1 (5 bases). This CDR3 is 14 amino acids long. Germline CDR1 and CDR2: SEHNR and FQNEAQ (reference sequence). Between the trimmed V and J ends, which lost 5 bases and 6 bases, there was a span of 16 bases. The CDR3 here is CASSPPTGVDGYTF. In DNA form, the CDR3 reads TGTGCCAGCAGCCCCCCCACGGGGGTGGATGGCTACACCTTC. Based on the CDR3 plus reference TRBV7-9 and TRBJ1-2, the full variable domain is DTGVSQNPRHKITKRGQNVTFRCDPISEHNRLYWYRQTLGQGPEFLTYFQNEAQLEKSRLLSDRFSAERPKGSFSTLEIQRTEQGDSAMYLCASSPPTGVDGYTFGSGTRLTVV.

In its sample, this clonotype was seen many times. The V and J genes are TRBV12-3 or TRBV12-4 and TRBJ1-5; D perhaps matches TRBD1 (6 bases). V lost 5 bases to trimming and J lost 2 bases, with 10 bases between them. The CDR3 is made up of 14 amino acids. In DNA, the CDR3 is TGTGCCAGCAGTCAACAGGGAGGCAATCAGCCCCAGCATTTT. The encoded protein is CASSQQGGNQPQHF.

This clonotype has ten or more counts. The CDR3 spells CASSAWAGQGAGNSPLHF. CDR3 DNA: TGTGCCAGCAGCGCCTGGGCTGGGCAGGGGGCTGGAAATTCACCCCTCCACTTT. V is TRBV7-9 and J is TRBJ1-6; TRBD1 aligns across 8 bases. CDR1 and CDR2 from the germline V gene are SEHNR and FQNEAQ (reference sequence). There are 18 residues in the CDR3. With 5 bases clipped from V and 7 bases from J, the junction kept 16 bases outside the gene matches.

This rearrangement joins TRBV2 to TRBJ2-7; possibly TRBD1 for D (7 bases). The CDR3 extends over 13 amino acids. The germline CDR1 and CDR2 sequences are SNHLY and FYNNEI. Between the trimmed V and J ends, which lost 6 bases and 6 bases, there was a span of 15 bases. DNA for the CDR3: TGTGCCAGCAGGAGAACAGGGGACTCCGAGCAGTACTTC. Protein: CASRRTGDSEQYF.

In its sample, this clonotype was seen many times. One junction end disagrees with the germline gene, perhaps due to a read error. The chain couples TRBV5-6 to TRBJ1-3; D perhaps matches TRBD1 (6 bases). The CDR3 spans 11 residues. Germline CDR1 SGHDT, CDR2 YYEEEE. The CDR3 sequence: CASSHGADSLF. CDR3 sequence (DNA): TGTGCCAGCAGCCATGGGGCGGACAGCCTGTTT.

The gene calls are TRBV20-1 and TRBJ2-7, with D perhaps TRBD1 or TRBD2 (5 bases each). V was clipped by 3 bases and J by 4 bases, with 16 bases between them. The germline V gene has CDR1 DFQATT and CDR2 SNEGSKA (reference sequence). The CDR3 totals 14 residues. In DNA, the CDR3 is TGCAGTGCTAGTAGCCGGCGAGGGGTATACGAGCAGTACTTC. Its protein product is CSASSRRGVYEQYF.

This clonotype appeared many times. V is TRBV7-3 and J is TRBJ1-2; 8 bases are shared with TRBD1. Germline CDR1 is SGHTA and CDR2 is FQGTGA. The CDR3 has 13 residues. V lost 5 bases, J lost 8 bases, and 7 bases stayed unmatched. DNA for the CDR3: TGTGCCAGCAGCATCGGACAGGGAGGAGGCTACACCTTC. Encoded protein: CASSIGQGGGYTF.

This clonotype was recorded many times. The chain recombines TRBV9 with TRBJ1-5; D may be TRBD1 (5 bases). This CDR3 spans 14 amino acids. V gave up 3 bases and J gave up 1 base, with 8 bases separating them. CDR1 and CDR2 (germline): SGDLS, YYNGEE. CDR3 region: CASSDRPSNQPQHF. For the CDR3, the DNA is TGTGCCAGCAGCGACAGGCCGAGCAATCAGCCCCAGCATTTT. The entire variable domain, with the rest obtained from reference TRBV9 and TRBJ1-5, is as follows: DSGVTQTPKHLITATGQRVTLRCSPRSGDLSVYWYQQSLDQGLQFLIQYYNGEERAKGNILERFSAQQFPDLHSELNLSSLELGDSALYFCASSDRPSNQPQHFGDGTRLSIL.

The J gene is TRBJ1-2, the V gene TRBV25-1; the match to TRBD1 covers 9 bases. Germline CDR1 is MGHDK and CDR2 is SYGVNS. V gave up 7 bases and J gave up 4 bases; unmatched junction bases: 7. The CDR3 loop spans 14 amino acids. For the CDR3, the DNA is TGTGCCAGCAAGCAAGGGACAGGGTTCTATGGCTACACCTTC. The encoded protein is CASKQGTGFYGYTF.

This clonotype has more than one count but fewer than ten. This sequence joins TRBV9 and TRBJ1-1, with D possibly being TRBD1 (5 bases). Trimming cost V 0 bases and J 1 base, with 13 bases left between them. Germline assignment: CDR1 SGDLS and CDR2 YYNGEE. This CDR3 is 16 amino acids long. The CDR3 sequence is CASSVGSGGGNTEAFF. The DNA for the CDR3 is TGTGCCAGCAGCGTAGGCAGCGGGGGTGGGAACACTGAAGCTTTCTTT. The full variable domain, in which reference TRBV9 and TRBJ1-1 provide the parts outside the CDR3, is DSGVTQTPKHLITATGQRVTLRCSPRSGDLSVYWYQQSLDQGLQFLIQYYNGEERAKGNILERFSAQQFPDLHSELNLSSLELGDSALYFCASSVGSGGGNTEAFFGQGTRLTVV.

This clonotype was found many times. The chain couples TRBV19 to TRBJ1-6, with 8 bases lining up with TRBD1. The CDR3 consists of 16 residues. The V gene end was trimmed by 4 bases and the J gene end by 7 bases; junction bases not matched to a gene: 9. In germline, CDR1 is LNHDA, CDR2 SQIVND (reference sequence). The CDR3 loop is CASSRPSTGENSPLHF. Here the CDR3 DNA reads TGTGCCAGTAGTAGACCCTCGACAGGGGAGAATTCACCCCTCCACTTT.

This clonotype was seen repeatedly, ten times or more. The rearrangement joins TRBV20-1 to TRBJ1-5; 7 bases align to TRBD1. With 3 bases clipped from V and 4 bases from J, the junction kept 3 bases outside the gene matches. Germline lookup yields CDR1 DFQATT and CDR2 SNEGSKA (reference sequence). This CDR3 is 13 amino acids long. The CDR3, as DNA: TGCAGTGCTAGCTACAGGGGAAATCAGCCCCAGCATTTT. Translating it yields CSASYRGNQPQHF.

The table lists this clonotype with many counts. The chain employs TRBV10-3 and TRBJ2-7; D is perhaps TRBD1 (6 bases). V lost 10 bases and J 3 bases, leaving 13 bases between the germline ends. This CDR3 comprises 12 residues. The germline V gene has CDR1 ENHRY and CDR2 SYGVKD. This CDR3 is CATQGSYYEQYF. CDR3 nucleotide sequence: TGTGCCACCCAGGGGTCTTACTACGAGCAGTACTTC.